Below, 17 T cell receptor beta chains from the same sample are listed, as sequenced in a study of T-cell reconstitution after alpha-beta-depleted transplantation in children. A library of TCRbeta sequences, prepared with unique molecular identifiers, was generated. TCRdb re-derived calls from the PCR reads in MiXCR, one entry per CDR3 protein. The data contain roughly 190,000 distinct CDR3 sequences, 13% to 15% of them singletons. The sequencing used PBMCs from the stem cell graft donor, collected from the stem cell graft. The receptors originated from a human donor who donated a stem cell graft to a child with acute lymphoblastic leukemia.

This clonotype was found many times. The chain links TRBV10-3 to TRBJ1-5; possible D gene TRBD1, 5 bases. CDR1 and CDR2 from the germline V gene are ENHRY and SYGVKD. Deletions cut 6 bases from V and 4 bases from J, with 10 bases between. CDR3 size: 13 residues. DNA for the CDR3: TGTGCCATCAGGGCGGCAGGGAATCAGCCCCAGCATTTT. Protein: CAIRAAGNQPQHF.

The CDR3 coding sequence is TGTGCCTGGACGCCGACGAGGCATAGCACAGATACGCAGTATTTT. Translated, it gives CAWTPTRHSTDTQYF. The J gene is TRBJ2-3, the V gene TRBV30, with D uncertain. CDR1 is GTSNPN, CDR2 SVGIG, per germline (reference sequence). The CDR3 contains 15 residues. Between the trimmed V and J ends, which lost 4 bases and 0 bases, there was a span of 14 bases.

This clonotype was seen many times. This sequence joins TRBV12-3 or TRBV12-4 and TRBJ2-3; 9 bases align to TRBD2. The CDR3 sequence is 15 residues long. The V segment lost 1 base and the J segment 3 bases; nucleotides outside the gene matches: 2. The CDR3 here is CASSLGSGRTDTQYF. The CDR3 DNA reads as TGTGCCAGCAGTTTAGGGAGCGGGAGGACAGATACGCAGTATTTT.

This clonotype occurred many times. The chain employs TRBV18 and TRBJ2-5; D call uncertain. Trimming removed 1 base at V and 5 bases at J, with 11 bases between. The CDR3 length is 14 residues. Germline V gene data show CDR1 as KGHSH and CDR2 as LQKENI. DNA for the CDR3: TGTGCCAGCTCACCACGCTCTGTCGGGGAGACCCAGTACTTC. Protein: CASSPRSVGETQYF.

This clonotype was seen repeatedly, ten times or more. This chain links TRBV6-1 with TRBJ1-4; tentatively, D is TRBD1 (5 bases). The V end lost 6 bases, the J end lost 8 bases, and 16 bases lay between the germline ends. Germline loops: CDR1 MNHNS, CDR2 SASEGT. CDR3 length equals 14 residues. The CDR3 here is CASSLTVVGEKLFF. The DNA for the CDR3 is TGTGCCAGCAGCCTGACAGTTGTGGGGGAAAAACTGTTTTTT.

This clonotype occurred many times. The chain uses TRBV28 and TRBJ2-5; 7 bases are shared with TRBD2. CDR1 and CDR2 (germline): MDHEN, SYDVKM. The V and J ends lost 1 base and 3 bases, in that order; junction bases with no gene match: 2. The CDR3 covers 14 residues. The CDR3 loop is CASSLSGREETQYF. CDR3 nucleotides: TGTGCCAGCAGTTTATCGGGGAGGGAAGAGACCCAGTACTTC.

V gene TRBV20-1 combines with J gene TRBJ2-1; 13 nucleotides line up with TRBD2. The CDR3 is 14 amino acids. The V segment lost 3 bases and the J segment 6 bases; nucleotides outside the gene matches: 2. CDR1 DFQATT and CDR2 SNEGSKA come from the germline V gene (reference sequence). CDR3 sequence (DNA): TGCAGTGCTAGGGGGACTAGCGGGACCAATGAGCAGTTCTTC. It codes for CSARGTSGTNEQFF.

This clonotype was recorded at least ten times. The chain recombines TRBV11-2 with TRBJ2-7, with D possibly being TRBD2 (6 bases). Germline assignment: CDR1 SGHAT and CDR2 FQNNGV. This CDR3 has 15 amino acids. V gave up 5 bases and J gave up 5 bases, with 19 bases separating them. This CDR3 is CASSRRAGGWDEQYF. Written as DNA, the CDR3 is TGTGCCAGCAGCCGTAGGGCCGGGGGTTGGGACGAGCAGTACTTC. The full variable domain, completed using reference TRBV11-2 and TRBJ2-7, is EAGVAQSPRYKIIEKRQSVAFWCNPISGHATLYWYQQILGQGPKLLIQFQNNGVVDDSQLPKDRFSAERLKGVDSTLKIQPAKLEDSAVYLCASSRRAGGWDEQYFGPGTRLTVT.

In its sample, this clonotype was seen many times. CDR3 protein: CASSQGQGRDYGYTF. The CDR3 nucleotides read TGCGCCAGCAGCCAAGGACAGGGGAGGGACTATGGCTACACCTTC. V and J are TRBV4-1 and TRBJ1-2; 8 bases line up with TRBD1. The V gene end was trimmed by 1 base and the J gene end by 3 bases; junction bases not matched to a gene: 4. The germline gives CDR1 MGHRA, CDR2 YSYEKL. CDR3 length: 15 amino acids.

This clonotype was detected ten times or more. J is TRBJ2-1 and V is TRBV12-3 or TRBV12-4, with D unresolved. Trimming removed 5 bases from V and 3 bases from J, with 20 bases in between. CDR3 length: 17 residues. As DNA, the CDR3 is TGTGCCAGCAGTCTCCTAATCGGAGTCGCTTACTACAATGAGCAGTTCTTC. Translation: CASSLLIGVAYYNEQFF.

This clonotype came up many times. The chain links TRBV28 to TRBJ2-2; D unresolved. CDR1 is MDHEN and CDR2 is SYDVKM in the germline V gene. V dropped 6 bases and J dropped 5 bases, with 13 bases sitting between them. The CDR3 is made up of 14 amino acids. CDR3 sequence reads: CASRRSTETGELFF. The CDR3 DNA is TGTGCCAGCAGAAGATCGACGGAAACCGGGGAGCTGTTTTTT.

There are many counts of this clonotype. The rearrangement uses TRBV12-3 or TRBV12-4 and TRBJ1-6; 9 bases are a match to TRBD1. With 10 bases clipped from V and 14 bases from J, the junction kept 9 bases outside the gene matches. The CDR3 spans 12 residues. The CDR3 DNA reads as TGTGCCACCCAGGACAGGGGCGGTTCCCTCCACTTT. Translated: CATQDRGGSLHF.

This clonotype was seen more than once but under ten times. This chain links TRBV20-1 with TRBJ1-4; weak D call: TRBD1 (6 bases). The CDR3 is 12 residues long. In germline, CDR1 is DFQATT, CDR2 SNEGSKA (reference sequence). V was clipped by 3 bases and J by 14 bases, with 16 bases between them. The CDR3 loop is CSASLVGTNLFF. In nucleotides, the CDR3 is TGCAGTGCTAGCCTTGTAGGGACAAATCTGTTTTTT.

This clonotype was observed many times. This chain uses TRBV14 with TRBJ1-1, with TRBD1 matching over 7 bases. CDR3 size: 13 residues. Trimming at V came to 0 bases and at J to 9 bases, leaving 4 bases not matched to a gene. The germline V gene has CDR1 SGHDN and CDR2 FVKESK. In DNA, the CDR3 is TGTGCCAGCAGCCAAGAAAGGACAGGTAAAGCTTTCTTT. It codes for CASSQERTGKAFF.

Only a few counts were recorded for this clonotype. The chain uses TRBV27 and TRBJ2-7; D unclear. Germline lookup yields CDR1 MNHEY and CDR2 SMNVEV (reference sequence). The V end lost 5 bases, the J end lost 6 bases, and 20 bases lay between the germline ends. This CDR3 spans 15 amino acids. The DNA of the CDR3 is TGTGCCAGCAGTCCCTCAGGCTCCGCGGTAGGCGAGCAGTACTTC. This encodes CASSPSGSAVGEQYF.

Only a few counts were recorded for this clonotype. The chain couples TRBV5-5 to TRBJ2-5; TRBD1 matches 9 bases. Germline CDR1 SGHKS, CDR2 YYEKEE (reference sequence). J lost 5 bases, V lost 4 bases, and 12 bases had no gene match. The CDR3 spans 16 residues. Here the CDR3 DNA reads TGTGCCAGCAGCCCCCCAACAGGGGGCGCAGGGGAGACCCAGTACTTC. Translated, it gives CASSPPTGGAGETQYF.

This clonotype showed up many times. V and J are TRBV20-1 and TRBJ1-2, with D tentatively TRBD1 (5 bases). The CDR3 covers 15 residues. From germline, CDR1 is DFQATT and CDR2 SNEGSKA (reference sequence). V was pared by 0 bases and J by 2 bases, with 13 bases between. CDR3 protein: CSARDPAGLNYGYTF. CDR3 nucleotide sequence: TGCAGTGCTAGAGATCCCGCGGGGCTCAACTATGGCTACACCTTC.